This entry lists 17 T cell receptor beta chains sequenced from one sample in a study of cytomegalovirus exposure and HLA in healthy donors. PCR involved 60 Vbeta and 13 Jbeta primers. Assay used: immunoSEQ multiplex PCR; TCRdb lists only in-frame clones, some missing. The sample shows approximately 160,000 clones, 82% of them seen only once. The sequencing sample was made of PBMCs. All receptors derive from a male donor in good health and CMV-seronegative.

This clone was counted between two and nine times. Within the sample, other DNA sequences also encode this same CDR3. The V gene is TRBV5-1, the J gene TRBJ2-5; D is unresolved. V was cut by 1 base and J by 4 bases, with 5 bases left in between. CDR3 length: 12 residues. Germline V lookup: CDR1 SGHRS, CDR2 YFSETQ. The CDR3 sequence is CASSLPGETQYF. CDR3 nucleotides: TGCGCCAGCAGCTTGCCGGGAGAGACCCAGTACTTC.

V usage is TRBV14 and J usage is TRBJ2-7; D not certain. CDR3 length: 16 residues. With 1 base removed from V and 0 bases from J, the gap between germline ends came to 13 bases. Germline V gives CDR1 SGHDN, CDR2 FVKESK. This chain's CDR3 is CASSQVGVRSSYEQYF. CDR3 nucleotides: TGTGCCAGCAGCCAAGTTGGAGTTCGGAGCTCCTACGAGCAGTACTTC.

The chain links TRBV6-1 to TRBJ2-3; no clear D gene. This CDR3 is 15 amino acids long. Germline V gene data show CDR1 as MNHNS and CDR2 as SASEGT. Trimming took 2 bases from V and 3 from J, leaving 12 bases between them. The CDR3 is CASSESGLLTDTQYF. The CDR3 nucleotides are TGTGCCAGCAGTGAATCGGGTCTCCTGACAGATACGCAGTATTTT.

The rearrangement links TRBV19 to TRBJ1-1; 8 nucleotides line up with TRBD1. V trimming: 8 bases; J trimming: 1 base; junction bases outside the gene matches: 9. The CDR3 is made up of 15 amino acids. From germline, CDR1 is LNHDA and CDR2 SQIVND (reference sequence). As DNA, the CDR3 is TGTGCCAGTCAATATAGGGGGACAGGGAACACTGAAGCTTTCTTT. Translating it yields CASQYRGTGNTEAFF.

V gene TRBV7-3 combines with J gene TRBJ2-3; D is ambiguous. The V and J ends lost 5 bases and 4 bases respectively, with 4 bases between them. The CDR3 has 11 amino acids. From germline, CDR1 is SGHTA and CDR2 FQGTGA. CDR3 DNA sequence: TGTGCCAGCAGCGTATCAGATACGCAGTATTTT. It codes for CASSVSDTQYF.

The gene calls are TRBV6-1 and TRBJ1-1; possibly TRBD1 for D (6 bases). The germline V gene has CDR1 MNHNS and CDR2 SASEGT. Trimming removed 5 bases from V and 1 base from J, with 14 bases in between. The CDR3 length is 15 residues. Written as DNA, the CDR3 is TGTGCCAGCAGTCTCAGGGGCGGAACGAACACTGAAGCTTTCTTT. This encodes CASSLRGGTNTEAFF.

The genes are TRBV5-1 and TRBJ2-3; 7 positions match TRBD1. The CDR3 spans 16 residues. V lost 2 bases, J lost 0 bases, and 6 bases stayed unmatched. Germline assignment: CDR1 SGHRS and CDR2 YFSETQ. The CDR3 DNA reads as TGCGCCAGCAGCTTCGCTCCGGGACAGAGCACAGATACGCAGTATTTT. Translated: CASSFAPGQSTDTQYF.

This rearrangement joins TRBV5-8 to TRBJ1-5; D possibly corresponds to TRBD1 (5 bases). The length of the CDR3 is 15 residues. Trimming stripped 0 bases from V and 5 bases from J, with 12 bases between. Germline values: CDR1 SGHTS, CDR2 YDEGEE. The CDR3 region is CASSLASGVDQPQHF. CDR3 nucleotide sequence: TGTGCCAGCAGCTTGGCCTCGGGGGTGGATCAGCCCCAGCATTTT.

Of note for this clone: At one of its ends the junction is not consistent with the germline gene, which may arise from a read error. Distinct nucleotide sequences in the sample also encode this CDR3. CDR3 bases: TGTGCCAGCAGCCTGCTGGGACACAAGAACACCGAAGCTTTCTTT. This sequence encodes CASSLLGHKNTEAFF. The rearrangement links TRBV11-2 to TRBJ1-1; D might be TRBD1 (6 bases). The V gene's germline CDR1 is SGHAT and CDR2 FQNNGV. The CDR3 consists of 15 residues.

This clone was seen more than once but under ten times. The chain combines TRBV7-3 with TRBJ1-6; D not certain. The V end lost 2 bases, the J end lost 10 bases, and 12 bases lay between the germline ends. The germline CDR1 and CDR2 sequences are SGHTA and FQGTGA. CDR3 size: 14 residues. CDR3 region: CASSLGQVNSPLHF. CDR3 nucleotide sequence: TGTGCCAGCAGCTTAGGGCAGGTGAACTCACCCCTCCACTTT.

There are a few counts of this clone. This rearrangement joins TRBV5-1 to TRBJ2-2; the D is unclear. The V end lost 0 bases, the J end lost 0 bases, and 9 bases lay between the germline ends. Germline assignment: CDR1 SGHRS and CDR2 YFSETQ. The length of the CDR3 is 16 residues. The CDR3 reads CASSLEKLANTGELFF. The CDR3 DNA reads as TGCGCCAGCAGCTTGGAGAAGCTCGCGAACACCGGGGAGCTGTTTTTT.

V usage is TRBV9 and J usage is TRBJ2-1; 10 bases are a match to TRBD2. Losses at the gene ends were 0 bases for V and 6 bases for J; bases not matched to a gene: 6. This CDR3 spans 16 amino acids. Looked up from germline, CDR1 is SGDLS and CDR2 is YYNGEE. The CDR3 nucleotides are TGTGCCAGCAGCGTAGAAGTTCGACTAGCGGGCAATGAGCAGTTCTTC. As protein: CASSVEVRLAGNEQFF.

The chain is built from TRBV30 and TRBJ2-3; possibly TRBD2 for D (6 bases). This CDR3 has 16 residues. CDR1 is GTSNPN and CDR2 is SVGIG in the germline V gene (reference sequence). V lost 0 bases, J lost 2 bases, and 15 bases lay in between. The CDR3 protein is CAWSVGRTSYTDTQYF. The CDR3 DNA sequence: TGTGCCTGGAGTGTGGGGAGGACTTCTTACACAGATACGCAGTATTTT. Combining the CDR3 with reference TRBV30 and TRBJ2-3 gives the whole variable domain SQTIHQWPATLVQPVGSPLSLECTVEGTSNPNLYWYRQAAGRGLQLLFYSVGIGQISSEVPQNLSASRPQDRQFILSSKKLLLSDSGFYLCAWSVGRTSYTDTQYFGPGTRLTVL.

The chain joins TRBV5-5 to TRBJ1-5; the D gene is possibly TRBD1 (6 bases). The germline V and J ends were trimmed by 3 bases and 6 bases, with 22 bases remaining between them. Per the germline V gene, CDR1 is SGHKS and CDR2 is YYEKEE (reference sequence). The CDR3 contains 17 residues. CDR3 amino acids: CASSSRPSGTQGQPQHF. The CDR3 nucleotides are TGTGCCAGCAGCTCGCGCCCCTCCGGGACACAGGGTCAGCCCCAGCATTTT.

CDR3 protein: CASSPWDWRSGNTIYF. CDR3 sequence (DNA): TGTGCCAGCAGCCCGTGGGACTGGAGATCTGGAAACACCATATATTTT. The chain employs TRBV5-6 and TRBJ1-3; the D gene is possibly TRBD1 (5 bases). The CDR3 consists of 16 residues. The V end lost 4 bases, the J end lost 1 base, and 15 bases lay between the germline ends. Germline V lookup: CDR1 SGHDT, CDR2 YYEEEE.

A single count supports this clone. The chain employs TRBV27 and TRBJ2-1; D unresolved. This CDR3 has 11 amino acids. Trimming shortened V by 10 bases and J by 7 bases, and 11 bases separated the two germline ends. In germline, CDR1 is MNHEY, CDR2 SMNVEV (reference sequence). CDR3 nucleotide sequence: TGTGCCATTTCGAGTGGTAATGAGCAGTTCTTC. Protein sequence: CAISSGNEQFF.

The rearrangement joins TRBV2 to TRBJ1-2; D call uncertain. V was shortened by 6 bases and J by 0 bases, with 17 bases between the two germline ends. Germline V gene sequence: CDR1 SNHLY, CDR2 FYNNEI. The CDR3 length is 16 residues. CDR3 DNA sequence: TGTGCCAGCAGCGAGAACGGGATTGCAGCTAACTATGGCTACACCTTC. Protein product: CASSENGIAANYGYTF. The full variable domain, in which reference TRBV2 and TRBJ1-2 provide the parts outside the CDR3, is EPEVTQTPSHQVTQMGQEVILRCVPISNHLYFYWYRQILGQKVEFLVSFYNNEISEKSEIFDDQFSVERPDGSNFTLKIRSTKLEDSAMYFCASSENGIAANYGYTFGSGTRLTVV.